The rows below give T cell receptor beta chains drawn from one sample of a study of stem cell transplantation in POMP-related autoinflammatory disease. Measured with immunoSEQ multiplex PCR; TCRdb has only the in-frame clones, and not every one. The sample carries about 1,300 clones, around three quarters recorded once. The material sequenced was Tregs from PBMCs, taken before stem cell transplantation. The receptors shown here come from a human donor with POMP-related autoinflammation and immune dysregulation (PRAID). Both conserved end residues are part of each CDR3. A D gene is named only where the DNA matches it firmly. Only some rows state a clone size, as once, few, many or a class for expanded clones.

V gene	J gene	D gene	CDR3 length	clone size	CDR3 protein	CDR3 DNA
TRBV27	TRBJ2-2	TRBD1	14	.	CASRRTGFGGELFF	TGTGCCAGCAGACGGACAGGGTTCGGCGGGGAGCTGTTTTTT
TRBV19	TRBJ2-7	TRBD2	15	.	CASSIESTSGYEQYF	TGTGCCAGTAGTATAGAGTCGACTAGCGGCTACGAGCAGTACTTC
TRBV5-1	TRBJ2-2	.	16	.	CASALTGQGYTGELFF	TGCGCCAGCGCCCTCACGGGGCAGGGTTACACCGGGGAGCTGTTTTTT
TRBV15	TRBJ2-2	.	16	.	CATSRGGTGLPGELFF	TGTGCCACCAGCAGAGGAGGGACTGGGCTCCCCGGGGAGCTGTTTTTT
TRBV18	TRBJ1-3	TRBD1	16	.	CASQGDREALGNTIYF	TGTGCCAGCCAGGGGGACAGGGAAGCGCTTGGAAACACCATATATTTT
TRBV6-1	TRBJ1-4	.	15	.	CASTRQQATNEKLFF	TGTGCCAGCACCCGCCAACAGGCAACTAATGAAAAACTGTTTTTT
TRBV5-1	TRBJ2-3	.	14	.	CASSSGWGTDTQYF	TGCGCCAGCAGCTCTGGATGGGGTACAGATACGCAGTATTTT
TRBV19	TRBJ2-7	.	16	.	CASSITLAVVSYEQYF	TGTGCCAGTAGTATTACCTTAGCGGTCGTTTCCTACGAGCAGTACTTC
TRBV19	TRBJ2-7	TRBD1	14	once	CASSKGQDPYEQYF	TGTGCCAGTAGTAAGGGACAGGACCCCTACGAGCAGTACTTC
TRBV5-4	TRBJ2-3	.	14	.	CASSLGGGTDTQYF	TGTGCCAGCAGCTTGGGTGGGGGCACAGATACGCAGTATTTT
TRBV4-1	TRBJ2-5	TRBD2	15	.	CASSQDPAGPGTQYF	TGCGCCAGCAGCCAAGATCCAGCGGGACCAGGGACCCAGTACTTC
TRBV5-1	TRBJ1-1	TRBD1	17	.	CASSASPGTGMNTEAFF	TGCGCCAGCAGCGCTAGTCCCGGGACAGGGATGAACACTGAAGCTTTCTTT
TRBV10-3	TRBJ2-1	TRBD2	13	.	CAISERAGDEQFF	TGTGCCATCAGTGAACGAGCGGGGGATGAGCAGTTCTTC
TRBV5-4	TRBJ1-1	.	15	.	CASSTEGHRNTEAFF	TGTGCCAGCAGCACCGAAGGACACCGGAACACTGAAGCTTTCTTT
TRBV5-6	TRBJ2-7	TRBD1	13	.	CASSFRDRYEQYF	TGTGCCAGCAGCTTCCGGGACAGATACGAGCAGTACTTC
TRBV5-1	TRBJ2-2	TRBD1	15	.	CASRWGQGATGELFF	TGCGCCAGCAGGTGGGGACAGGGGGCCACCGGGGAGCTGTTTTTT
TRBV28	TRBJ1-5	.	15	.	CASGDRGINNQPQHF	TGTGCCAGCGGGGATAGAGGGATCAACAATCAGCCCCAGCATTTT
TRBV19	TRBJ2-7	TRBD2	18	.	CASRPGQGLADNSYEQYF	TGTGCCAGTAGGCCGGGACAGGGACTAGCGGACAACTCCTACGAGCAGTACTTC
TRBV7-6	TRBJ1-1	.	14	.	CASSRLEGSTEAFF	TGTGCCAGCAGCCGGCTTGAGGGCTCCACTGAAGCTTTCTTT
TRBV6-5	TRBJ2-1	TRBD2	15	.	CASSYSKREGFEQFF	TGTGCCAGCAGTTACTCTAAGCGGGAGGGTTTTGAGCAGTTCTTC
TRBV27	TRBJ1-2	TRBD1	14	.	CASSLSGQGSGYTF	TGTGCCAGCAGTTTATCGGGACAGGGCTCTGGCTACACCTTC
TRBV7-9	TRBJ2-3	.	11	.	CASSSTDTQYF	TGTGCCAGCAGCTCCACAGATACGCAGTATTTT
TRBV27	TRBJ2-1	.	16	.	CASTRRGRLSQDEQFF	TGTGCCAGCACCCGCCGGGGGCGGCTATCCCAGGATGAGCAGTTCTTC
TRBV5-1	TRBJ2-5	.	13	.	CASGVTGQETQYF	TGCGCCAGCGGGGTTACGGGCCAAGAGACCCAGTACTTC
TRBV4-1	TRBJ1-5	.	16	.	CASSQEESSSNQPQHF	TGCGCCAGCAGCCAAGAGGAGAGTTCTAGCAATCAGCCCCAGCATTTT
TRBV5-1	TRBJ2-7	TRBD2	15	few	CASSRLAGEIYEQYF	TGCGCCAGCAGCCGACTAGCGGGGGAAATTTACGAGCAGTACTTC
TRBV9	TRBJ1-3	.	15	.	CASSVGQALGNTIYF	TGTGCCAGCAGCGTAGGCCAGGCGCTCGGAAACACCATATATTTT
TRBV7-9	TRBJ1-3	.	15	.	CASSVQLRSGNTIYF	TGTGCCAGCAGCGTACAGCTTCGCTCTGGAAACACCATATATTTT
TRBV19	TRBJ1-4	.	15	.	CASSIRGDIREKLFF	TGTGCCAGTAGTATACGAGGGGACATCAGAGAAAAACTGTTTTTT
TRBV18	TRBJ2-5	.	13	.	CASSPDTQETQYF	TGTGCCAGCTCACCCGACACCCAAGAGACCCAGTACTTC
TRBV5-1	TRBJ1-2	.	13	.	CASSLGLHYGYTF	TGCGCCAGCAGCTTGGGCTTGCACTATGGCTACACCTTC
TRBV10-3	TRBJ1-1	TRBD1	17	.	CAISRTPTGVVNTEAFF	TGTGCCATCAGCCGAACCCCAACAGGGGTCGTGAACACTGAAGCTTTCTTT
TRBV29-1	TRBJ2-7	TRBD1	13	once	CSVAGTGLDEQYF	TGCAGCGTTGCCGGGACAGGGCTCGACGAGCAGTACTTC